These 17 T cell receptor beta chains share one sample of origin, sequenced in a study of T cell responses to AZD1222 COVID-19 vaccine. TCRdb's copy holds only in-frame clones and misses some; the assay was immunoSEQ multiplex PCR. The table lists some 130,000 clones, around nine tenths of them singletons. Sample: peripheral blood, taken on day 0 of AZD1222 vaccination. These receptors were collected from an adult in good health.

The rearrangement links TRBV21-1 to TRBJ1-2. TRBV21-1 is a pseudogene. The CDR3 has 14 amino acids. The CDR3 here is CASSKVTSFYGYTF. CDR3 nucleotides: TGTGCCAGCAGCAAAGTCACCAGCTTCTATGGCTACACCTTC.

The chain is built from TRBV30 and TRBJ1-1; D uncertain. The CDR3 has 8 residues. Per germline, CDR1 GTSNPN and CDR2 SVGIG (reference sequence). The V and J ends lost 5 bases and 8 bases respectively, with 3 bases between them. The CDR3 here is CAWGEAFF. The CDR3 DNA reads as TGTGCCTGGGGAGAAGCTTTCTTT.

The V gene is TRBV30, the J gene TRBJ1-1; the match to TRBD1 covers 9 bases. Germline assignment: CDR1 GTSNPN and CDR2 SVGIG (reference sequence). The J segment lost 1 base and the V segment lost 3 bases, leaving 3 bases of the junction unmatched. The CDR3 runs to 14 residues. CDR3 sequence reads: CAWRTGQGNTEAFF. The CDR3 DNA is TGTGCCTGGAGGACGGGACAGGGGAACACTGAAGCTTTCTTT.

The chain carries TRBV5-4 and TRBJ1-5, with D possibly matching TRBD1 (5 bases). The CDR3 is 13 amino acids. Looked up from germline, CDR1 is SGHNT and CDR2 is YYREEE (reference sequence). V was clipped by 3 bases and J by 7 bases, with 11 bases between them. The CDR3 nucleotides read TGTGCCAGCAGCTCGGGGCTGGGGCAGCCCCAGCATTTT. Amino acids: CASSSGLGQPQHF.

The sample holds one count of this clone. The chain has TRBV25-1 and TRBJ1-4, with no clear D. Germline assignment: CDR1 MGHDK and CDR2 SYGVNS. This CDR3 is built from 16 residues. V lost 3 bases to trimming and J lost 7 bases, with 18 bases between them. The CDR3 sequence is CASSDGIGYGGEKLFF. The CDR3 DNA follows: TGTGCCAGCAGTGACGGTATTGGATACGGTGGTGAAAAACTGTTTTTT.

The CDR3 DNA sequence: TGTGCCAGCAGCGGGAGAAATCTAGCGGGGCGGGACGAGCAGTACTTC. The encoded protein is CASSGRNLAGRDEQYF. V usage is TRBV7-9 and J usage is TRBJ2-7; 9 bases are a match to TRBD2. Trimming removed 5 bases from V and 5 bases from J; junction bases left unmatched: 13. Germline CDR1 and CDR2: SEHNR and FQNEAQ (reference sequence). The CDR3 extends over 16 amino acids.

The chain couples TRBV25-1 to TRBJ1-4; D remains unclear. The CDR3 runs to 15 residues. Germline CDR1 reads MGHDK; CDR2 reads SYGVNS. Trimming removed 4 bases at V and 5 bases at J, with 14 bases between. The CDR3 nucleotides read TGTGCCAGCAGTGGCGGGCCGGCGTTGAATGAAAAACTGTTTTTT. Its translation: CASSGGPALNEKLFF.

The rearrangement joins TRBV5-1 to TRBJ1-1; TRBD1 might be the D (6 bases). Per germline, CDR1 SGHRS and CDR2 YFSETQ. V was shortened by 0 bases and J by 1 base, with 22 bases between the two germline ends. The CDR3 contains 19 residues. The CDR3 sequence is CASSLGPRGALGRNTEAFF. The CDR3 coding sequence is TGCGCCAGCAGCTTGGGGCCCCGGGGGGCGTTGGGTCGGAACACTGAAGCTTTCTTT.

This clone turned up a few times. V is TRBV5-1 and J is TRBJ2-2; D may be TRBD1 or TRBD2 (5 bases each). This CDR3 is 14 amino acids long. CDR1 is SGHRS and CDR2 is YFSETQ in the germline V gene. Trimming removed 1 base from V and 2 bases from J, with 6 bases in between. CDR3 protein: CASSLWDNTGELFF. CDR3 nucleotides: TGCGCCAGCAGCTTGTGGGACAACACCGGGGAGCTGTTTTTT. Using reference TRBV5-1 and TRBJ2-2 for the parts outside the CDR3, the full variable domain is KAGVTQTPRYLIKTRGQQVTLSCSPISGHRSVSWYQQTPGQGLQFLFEYFSETQRNKGNFPGRFSGRQFSNSRSEMNVSTLELGDSALYLCASSLWDNTGELFFGEGSRLTVL.

The rearrangement links TRBV7-2 to TRBJ2-3; D is uncertain. The CDR3 has 11 amino acids. The V gene's germline CDR1 is SGHTA and CDR2 FQGNSA. Trimming cost V 4 bases and J 2 bases, with 1 base left between them. The CDR3 coding sequence is TGTGCCAGCAGCTACACAGATACGCAGTATTTT. Translation gives CASSYTDTQYF.

The chain employs TRBV14 and TRBJ2-7; D ambiguous. The CDR3 runs 14 residues. The V gene lost 4 bases and the J gene lost 2 bases, with 12 bases spanning the gap. CDR1 SGHDN and CDR2 FVKESK come from the germline V gene. The CDR3: CASSPWSGAYEQYF. The CDR3 coding sequence is TGTGCCAGCAGCCCCTGGAGTGGGGCCTACGAGCAGTACTTC.

The sample holds one count of this clone. The chain links TRBV9 to TRBJ2-7, with D perhaps TRBD1 (6 bases). The CDR3 contains 15 residues. Germline CDR1 SGDLS, CDR2 YYNGEE. Trimming took off 3 bases at V and 3 bases at J, with 16 bases between the two ends. The CDR3 sequence is CASSGASTGNYEQYF. As DNA, the CDR3 is TGTGCCAGCAGCGGAGCCTCGACAGGAAACTACGAGCAGTACTTC.

This chain connects TRBV7-2 to TRBJ2-3; TRBD2 matches 11 bases. The CDR3 extends over 15 amino acids. The germline CDR1 and CDR2 sequences are SGHTA and FQGNSA. V was pared by 3 bases and J by 4 bases, with 3 bases of the junction left unmatched. CDR3 sequence: CASSFTSGSSDTQYF. As DNA, the CDR3 is TGTGCCAGCAGCTTTACTAGCGGGAGCTCAGATACGCAGTATTTT.

The V call is TRBV9, the J call TRBJ1-4; D unclear. V lost 0 bases and J 3 bases, leaving 9 bases between the germline ends. This CDR3 is built from 15 residues. Germline V gene data show CDR1 as SGDLS and CDR2 as YYNGEE. The CDR3 DNA is TGTGCCAGCAGCGTAGGGGGAGGAGCTAATGAAAAACTGTTTTTT. Translated, it gives CASSVGGGANEKLFF. Based on the CDR3 plus reference TRBV9 and TRBJ1-4, the full variable domain is DSGVTQTPKHLITATGQRVTLRCSPRSGDLSVYWYQQSLDQGLQFLIQYYNGEERAKGNILERFSAQQFPDLHSELNLSSLELGDSALYFCASSVGGGANEKLFFGSGTQLSVL.

Only one count was recorded for this clone. The V call is TRBV10-3, the J call TRBJ2-2, with 9 bases that match TRBD1. The V gene end was trimmed by 6 bases and the J gene end by 7 bases; junction bases not matched to a gene: 6. Germline lookup yields CDR1 ENHRY and CDR2 SYGVKD. The length of the CDR3 is 14 residues. CDR3 sequence (DNA): TGTGCCATCAGGCTGACAGGGGGGAACGGGGAGCTGTTTTTT. It codes for CAIRLTGGNGELFF.

J is TRBJ1-6 and V is TRBV5-6; D may be TRBD1 (5 bases). The CDR3 loop spans 17 amino acids. The V end lost 4 bases, the J end lost 0 bases, and 14 bases lay between the germline ends. Germline V gene sequence: CDR1 SGHDT, CDR2 YYEEEE. CDR3 amino acids: CASSQSAGSSYNSPLHF. In DNA form, the CDR3 reads TGTGCCAGCAGCCAGAGTGCAGGGAGCTCCTATAATTCACCCCTCCACTTT.

The chain employs TRBV7-2 and TRBJ2-1, with TRBD2 identical over 7 bases. The J segment lost 7 bases and the V segment lost 0 bases, leaving 3 bases of the junction unmatched. The CDR3 is 14 amino acids. Looked up from germline, CDR1 is SGHTA and CDR2 is FQGNSA. The CDR3 nucleotides read TGTGCCAGCAGCTTAGCGCCGGGGGGAAATGAGCAGTTCTTC. It is translated as CASSLAPGGNEQFF.